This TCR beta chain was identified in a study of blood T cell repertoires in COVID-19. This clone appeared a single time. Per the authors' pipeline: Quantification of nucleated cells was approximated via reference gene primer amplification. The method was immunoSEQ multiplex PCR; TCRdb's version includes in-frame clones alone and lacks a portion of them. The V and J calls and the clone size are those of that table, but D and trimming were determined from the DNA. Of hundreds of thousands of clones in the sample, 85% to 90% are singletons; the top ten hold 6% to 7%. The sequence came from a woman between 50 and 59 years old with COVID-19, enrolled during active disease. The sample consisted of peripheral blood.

CDR3 region: CASSLDGTHQDTQYF. The CDR3 DNA reads TGTGCCAGCAGCTTAGACGGGACACACCAAGATACGCAGTATTTT. This sequence joins TRBV7-3 and TRBJ2-3; D possibly corresponds to TRBD1 (6 bases). Germline loops: CDR1 SGHTA, CDR2 FQGTGA. This CDR3 has 15 residues. Trimming removed 2 bases at V and 5 bases at J, with 14 bases between.